Sequencing of this T cell receptor beta chain was carried out in a study of blood T cell repertoires in COVID-19. There are a few counts of this clone. Data came from immunoSEQ multiplex PCR; TCRdb stores just in-frame clones and leaves some out. The top ten hold around 3.7% of the sample, which has 200,000 to 300,000 clones, roughly 89% seen once. V shed 5 bases, J shed 4 bases, and the junction held 14 bases outside the gene matches. The CDR3 is made up of 18 amino acids. CDR1 is PRHDT, CDR2 FYEKMQ, per germline (reference sequence). This rearrangement joins TRBV13 to TRBJ2-5, with 12 bases aligning to TRBD1. This receptor was identified in a woman in her thirties with acute COVID-19. The sequenced sample consisted of PBMCs or T cells enriched from blood (not recorded which). CDR3 sequence reads: CASSPGTGGAGSVETQYF. The CDR3 nucleotides are TGTGCCAGCAGCCCCGGGACAGGGGGCGCGGGGTCTGTAGAGACCCAGTACTTC.